The 11 T cell receptor beta chains reported below all come from one sample, sequenced in a study of T cells in Graves' hyperthyroidism and ophthalmopathy. Authors of the study amplified TCR beta CDR3 regions from RNA transcripts. Carried out on the TCR CDR3, a first-round RT-PCR used the HTBI primer set. TCRdb used MiXCR to reprocess the multiplex PCR reads, holding one entry per CDR3 protein. The sample yields fewer than 400,000 distinct CDR3 sequences, 11% to 15% seen once. Sequenced input: blood. All receptors derive from a man between 45 and 60 years old with Graves' ophthalmopathy.

This clonotype was counted only a few times. The gene calls are TRBV18 and TRBJ2-1, with 9 bases aligning to TRBD1. Losses at the gene ends were 3 bases for V and 4 bases for J; bases not matched to a gene: 7. Germline CDR1 and CDR2: KGHSH and LQKENI. The CDR3 runs to 16 residues. The CDR3 region has the DNA TGTGCCAGCTCACCTCCGGACAGGGGTGGGTACAATGAGCAGTTCTTC. As protein: CASSPPDRGGYNEQFF.

The chain employs TRBV29-1 and TRBJ2-3, with a weak D call TRBD2 (6 bases). V shed 0 bases and J shed 2 bases, with 9 bases lying between them. The CDR3 runs 14 residues. The germline V gene encodes CDR1 SQVTM and CDR2 ANQGSEA. This CDR3 reads CSVEDGLFTDTQYF. In nucleotides, the CDR3 is TGCAGCGTTGAAGACGGACTATTCACAGATACGCAGTATTTT.

This clonotype was seen repeatedly, ten times or more. The CDR3 protein is CSASRAQGVAGGLSDTQYF. The CDR3 nucleotides are TGCAGTGCTAGTCGTGCACAGGGCGTCGCGGGAGGGCTATCTGATACGCAGTATTTT. The chain is built from TRBV20-1 and TRBJ2-3, with 9 bases that match TRBD2. The V gene end was trimmed by 3 bases and the J gene end by 6 bases; junction bases not matched to a gene: 22. The germline V gene encodes CDR1 DFQATT and CDR2 SNEGSKA (reference sequence). CDR3 length: 19 residues.

The rearrangement joins TRBV6-2 or TRBV6-3 to TRBJ2-1; 11 positions match TRBD2. The CDR3 runs to 14 residues. Looked up from germline, CDR1 is MNHEY and CDR2 is SVGEGT. Losses at the gene ends were 8 bases for V and 4 bases for J; bases not matched to a gene: 4. The CDR3 DNA reads as TGTGCCAGCTCGGGACTAGCGGTGTACAATGAGCAGTTCTTC. Translation: CASSGLAVYNEQFF.

This clonotype was detected many times. This chain connects TRBV7-2 to TRBJ2-4, with D perhaps TRBD1 or TRBD2 (5 bases each). The CDR3 totals 15 residues. The germline V gene has CDR1 SGHTA and CDR2 FQGNSA. V was cut by 6 bases and J by 0 bases, with 12 bases left in between. In DNA, the CDR3 is TGTGCCAGCAGGCGTACCGGGACAGCCAAAAACATTCAGTACTTC. This encodes CASRRTGTAKNIQYF.

V is TRBV19 and J is TRBJ2-1; possibly TRBD1 or TRBD2 for D (5 bases each). This CDR3 is 16 amino acids long. V lost 9 bases and J 2 bases, leaving 20 bases between the germline ends. Germline V gives CDR1 LNHDA, CDR2 SQIVND (reference sequence). The CDR3 loop is CASTTRTGTAYNEQFF. CDR3 bases: TGTGCCAGCACGACACGAACCGGGACCGCCTACAATGAGCAGTTCTTC.

This clonotype showed up many times. V usage is TRBV29-1 and J usage is TRBJ2-7; TRBD2 agrees at 10 bases. In germline, CDR1 is SQVTM, CDR2 ANQGSEA. The CDR3 extends over 14 amino acids. V was clipped by 3 bases and J by 2 bases; unmatched bases: 4. The CDR3 coding sequence is TGCAGCGTTGAGAGTCTAGCGGGAGCCTACGAGCAGTACTTC. As protein: CSVESLAGAYEQYF.

This clonotype was counted a few times. The chain joins TRBV24-1 to TRBJ1-1, with D uncertain. Germline V gene data show CDR1 as KGHDR and CDR2 as SFDVKD. The CDR3 has 13 amino acids. The V end lost 6 bases, the J end lost 5 bases, and 12 bases lay between the germline ends. For the CDR3, the DNA is TGTGCCACCAGTCCAGGCGGGGTAACTGAAGCTTTCTTT. This sequence encodes CATSPGGVTEAFF.

This clonotype was detected only a few times. The V gene is TRBV20-1, the J gene TRBJ2-4, with 7 bases fitting TRBD2. J gave up 1 base and V 6 bases, and 6 bases lay outside the gene matches. The CDR3 length is 14 residues. CDR1 and CDR2 (germline): DFQATT, SNEGSKA (reference sequence). The CDR3, as DNA: TGCAGTGCCAGTTATAGCGGGGCCAAAAACATTCAGTACTTC. As protein: CSASYSGAKNIQYF.

This clonotype was found many times. The genes are TRBV3-1 and TRBJ2-7; D may correspond to TRBD1 or TRBD2 (7 bases each). This CDR3 has 18 amino acids. V lost 0 bases and J lost 6, with 24 bases in between. Germline lookup yields CDR1 LGHDT and CDR2 YNNKEL (reference sequence). The CDR3 bases are TGTGCCAGCAGCCAAGATCTTTTGGGGACAGCATCTAGCGGCGAGCAGTACTTC. Translated: CASSQDLLGTASSGEQYF.

This clonotype has at least ten counts. The gene calls are TRBV7-7 and TRBJ2-3, with a tentative D call TRBD1 (6 bases). The germline V gene encodes CDR1 SSHAT and CDR2 FNYEAQ (reference sequence). The CDR3 contains 13 residues. As DNA, the CDR3 is TGTGCTAGCTCACAGGGTCAGGCAGATACGCAGTATTTT. Amino acid sequence: CASSQGQADTQYF.